The TCR beta chain under discussion was sequenced for a study of CD8 T cells in ankylosing spondylitis. Whole-study results and caveats: Some motif variants were previously reported in reactive arthritis synovial fluid and blood. Disease-linked clones, CD8+, were relatively rare in peripheral blood. Significant enrichment of disease-linked clones was reported in matched ankylosing spondylitis synovial fluid.

Quantitative barcoded 5'-RACE was used to prepare TCR beta libraries. TCRdb passed the 5' RACE reads through MiXCR, listing each CDR3 protein once. The table shows 200,000 to 300,000 distinct CDR3 sequences, with less than 10% occurring only once. The CDR3 consists of 15 residues. CDR1 is SGHVS and CDR2 is FQNEAQ in the germline V gene. V was pared by 5 bases and J by 0 bases, with 4 bases of the junction left unmatched. This clonotype has ten or more counts. What it recognizes is unknown. This TCR came from a male donor with ankylosing spondylitis or in good health (not recorded which). The chain is built from TRBV7-8 and TRBJ1-1, with 9 bases lining up with TRBD1. The sequencing sample was made of blood, either unsorted or a sorted T cell fraction (not recorded which). The DNA for the CDR3 is TGTGCCAGCAGCACCGGGACAGGGCTGAACACTGAAGCTTTCTTT. Amino acids: CASSTGTGLNTEAFF.